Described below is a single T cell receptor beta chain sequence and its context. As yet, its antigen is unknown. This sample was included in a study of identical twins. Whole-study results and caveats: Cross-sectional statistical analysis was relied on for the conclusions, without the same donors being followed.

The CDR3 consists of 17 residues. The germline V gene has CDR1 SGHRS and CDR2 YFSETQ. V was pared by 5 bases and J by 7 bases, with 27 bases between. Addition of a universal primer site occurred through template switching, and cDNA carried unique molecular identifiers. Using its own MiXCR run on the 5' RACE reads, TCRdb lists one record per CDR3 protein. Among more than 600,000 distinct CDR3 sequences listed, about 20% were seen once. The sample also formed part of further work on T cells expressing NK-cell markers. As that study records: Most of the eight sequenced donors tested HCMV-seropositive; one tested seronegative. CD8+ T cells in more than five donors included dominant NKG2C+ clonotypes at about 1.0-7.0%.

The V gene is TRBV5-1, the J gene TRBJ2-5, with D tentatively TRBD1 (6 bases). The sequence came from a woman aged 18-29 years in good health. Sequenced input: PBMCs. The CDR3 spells CASSHLTSRAGAGTQYF. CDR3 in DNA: TGCGCCAGCAGTCATTTAACCTCCAGGGCAGGGGCCGGGACCCAGTACTTC.